One and the same sample provided the 26 T cell receptor beta chains below, sequenced in a study of CDR3 diversity in severe acne. One entry per CDR3 protein results from TCRdb running MiXCR on the PCR reads. The sample includes about 76,000 distinct CDR3 sequences, over 40% of them seen just once. Sequencing was done on a sample of blood. The receptors shown here come from a male donor in good health, without acne.

CDR3 amino acids: CASSLRTGYEQYF. Here the CDR3 DNA reads TGTGCCAGCAGCTTAAGGACAGGATACGAGCAGTACTTC. This chain uses TRBV7-9 with TRBJ2-7, with 7 bases that match TRBD1. V shed 2 bases and J 4 bases; nucleotides not matched to a gene: 2. The germline CDR1 and CDR2 sequences are SEHNR and FQNEAQ (reference sequence). The CDR3 is 13 residues long.

This rearrangement joins TRBV25-1 to TRBJ2-7, with TRBD1 matching over 8 bases. Per the germline V gene, CDR1 is MGHDK and CDR2 is SYGVNS. The CDR3 sequence is 15 residues long. The V and J ends lost 6 bases and 5 bases, in that order; junction bases with no gene match: 12. The CDR3, as DNA: TGTGCCAGCAGAACCGAGGACAGGGTCGGCGACGAGCAGTACTTC. This codes for CASRTEDRVGDEQYF.

In this sample, this clonotype turned up many times. The chain combines TRBV19 with TRBJ2-1, with 9 bases identical to TRBD1. Germline loops: CDR1 LNHDA, CDR2 SQIVND (reference sequence). The CDR3 totals 15 residues. With V trimmed by 3 bases and J by 5 bases, 5 bases remained unmatched. CDR3 nucleotides: TGTGCCAGTAGTATGAACAGGGGGCTAGACAATGAGCAGTTCTTC. Translating gives CASSMNRGLDNEQFF.

There are a few counts of this clonotype. V is TRBV11-3 and J is TRBJ2-5; 8 nucleotides agree with TRBD2. Germline values: CDR1 SGHNT, CDR2 YENEEA. CDR3 length: 14 residues. Losses at the gene ends were 4 bases for V and 7 bases for J; bases not matched to a gene: 8. The DNA for the CDR3 is TGTGCCAGCAGCTGGGCCGGGGGGGGGTGGACCCAGTACTTC. This sequence encodes CASSWAGGGWTQYF.

In the case of this clonotype: Compared with germline, one end of the junction differs, possibly owing to a read error. CDR3 residues: CANSDSGSFVDTQYF. The CDR3 nucleotides are TGTGCCAACAGTGACTCGGGGTCGTTTGTGGACACGCAGTACTTC. The V and J genes are TRBV6-4 and TRBJ2-3; the D call may be TRBD1 or TRBD2 (5 bases each). The J call may not be correct, given that the DNA end is closer to TRBJ2-7. The CDR3 contains 15 residues. In germline, CDR1 is MRHNA, CDR2 SNTAGT.

CDR3 sequence: CSASPRGIQETQYF. The CDR3 DNA is TGCAGTGCTAGTCCCAGGGGGATTCAAGAGACCCAGTACTTC. The chain is built from TRBV20-1 and TRBJ2-5; 7 positions match TRBD1. This CDR3 has 14 amino acids. CDR1 is DFQATT and CDR2 is SNEGSKA in the germline V gene (reference sequence). The junction had 6 bases not matched to a gene; V was cut back by 3 bases and J by 2 bases.

This clonotype was found once. This chain links TRBV7-3 with TRBJ2-2; D not certain. V was clipped by 4 bases and J by 0 bases, with 12 bases between them. CDR1 and CDR2 from the germline V gene are SGHTA and FQGTGA. The CDR3 length is 16 residues. CDR3 region: CASSSTNTANTGELFF. CDR3 sequence (DNA): TGTGCCAGCAGCTCCACGAACACAGCGAACACCGGGGAGCTGTTTTTT.

The V and J genes are TRBV7-2 and TRBJ1-1; 9 bases map to TRBD1. V dropped 10 bases and J dropped 6; count of bases not matched to a gene: 12. The CDR3 is 14 amino acids. Germline V CDR1 and CDR2: SGHTA, FQGNSA. CDR3 nucleotides: TGTGCCACCGTTCCGGGACAGGGAGGACCTGAAGCTTTCTTT. Protein: CATVPGQGGPEAFF. The entire variable domain, with the rest obtained from reference TRBV7-2 and TRBJ1-1, is as follows: GAGVSQSPSNKVTEKGKDVELRCDPISGHTALYWYRQSLGQGLEFLIYFQGNSAPDKSGLPSDRFSAERTGGSVSTLTIQRTQQEDSAVYLCATVPGQGGPEAFFGQGTRLTVV.

The chain couples TRBV19 to TRBJ1-5, with D perhaps matching TRBD1 (6 bases). CDR3 length equals 15 residues. Between the trimmed V and J ends, which lost 6 bases and 3 bases, there was a span of 15 bases. The V gene's germline CDR1 is LNHDA and CDR2 SQIVND (reference sequence). As DNA, the CDR3 is TGTGCCAGTAGAATCTCAGGGGCAGACAATCAGCCCCAGCATTTT. Encoded protein: CASRISGADNQPQHF.

The V gene is TRBV9, the J gene TRBJ1-5, with TRBD1 as a possible D gene (5 bases). Germline assignment: CDR1 SGDLS and CDR2 YYNGEE. CDR3 length equals 15 residues. V lost 4 bases and J lost 7, with 18 bases in between. The CDR3 DNA is TGTGCCAGCAGCCCAAAAGGCAGGGTGGGACAGCCCCAGCATTTT. Translated, it gives CASSPKGRVGQPQHF.

The chain uses TRBV20-1 and TRBJ2-7; D may correspond to TRBD1 or TRBD2 (5 bases each). Germline CDR1 is DFQATT and CDR2 is SNEGSKA (reference sequence). The CDR3 has 13 amino acids. Deletions cut 3 bases from V and 3 bases from J, with 12 bases between. CDR3 bases: TGCAGTGCTAGGAACGATGGGGGCTACGAGCAGTACTTC. It encodes CSARNDGGYEQYF.

The rearrangement joins TRBV5-1 to TRBJ1-2; TRBD1 aligns across 9 bases. Germline-derived CDR1 and CDR2 are SGHRS and YFSETQ. The CDR3 contains 18 residues. The V and J ends lost 0 bases and 6 bases, in that order; junction bases with no gene match: 15. The CDR3 DNA sequence: TGCGCCAGCAGCTTGGCCGGGACAGGGTCGAACCACGGAGATGGCTACACCTTC. It yields the protein CASSLAGTGSNHGDGYTF.

The chain is built from TRBV7-3 and TRBJ2-5; D is perhaps TRBD2 (6 bases). The CDR3 runs to 12 residues. Germline-derived CDR1 and CDR2 are SGHTA and FQGTGA. V was trimmed by 2 bases and J by 6 bases, leaving 7 bases between them. The CDR3 is CASSLAGQTQYF. The CDR3 coding sequence is TGTGCCAGCAGCTTAGCGGGACAGACCCAGTACTTC.

This clonotype was found a few times. The chain is built from TRBV10-2 and TRBJ1-5, with a possible D match to TRBD1 (5 bases). Germline CDR1 WSHSY, CDR2 SAAADI. Trimming pared 7 bases from V and 5 bases from J, leaving 15 bases between. This CDR3 has 14 amino acids. CDR3 DNA: TGCGCCAGCACTTCGGCAGGGAGGGATCAGCCCCAGCATTTT. Residues: CASTSAGRDQPQHF.

This clonotype has a handful of counts. J is TRBJ2-7 and V is TRBV15, with D maybe TRBD2 (6 bases). This CDR3 region has 15 residues. Germline CDR1 LNHNV, CDR2 YYDKDF (reference sequence). Between the trimmed V and J ends, which lost 0 bases and 3 bases, there was a span of 12 bases. The CDR3 bases are TGTGCCACCAGCAGAGATGGGGGGATACTCTACGAGCAGTACTTC. Protein sequence: CATSRDGGILYEQYF.

The chain couples TRBV4-1 to TRBJ2-5; the D gene is possibly TRBD1 (6 bases). V lost 4 bases and J lost 5, with 11 bases in between. Germline CDR1 is MGHRA and CDR2 is YSYEKL. CDR3 length equals 13 residues. CDR3 nucleotide sequence: TGCGCCAGCAGCCGACAGGAATGGGAGACCCAGTACTTC. Residues: CASSRQEWETQYF.

The chain carries TRBV5-1 and TRBJ1-1; D is perhaps TRBD1 (5 bases). Between the trimmed V and J ends, which lost 0 bases and 8 bases, there was a span of 14 bases. The CDR3 sequence is 14 residues long. Germline lookup yields CDR1 SGHRS and CDR2 YFSETQ. CDR3 region: CASSLAGGAGEAFF. The CDR3 region has the DNA TGCGCCAGCAGCTTGGCCGGGGGTGCTGGGGAAGCTTTCTTT.

As concerns this clonotype: One junction end disagrees with the germline gene, perhaps due to a read error. The genes are TRBV7-6 and TRBJ1-1, with unresolved D. The CDR3 totals 13 residues. The germline V gene has CDR1 SGHVS and CDR2 FNYEAQ. The CDR3 coding sequence is TGTGCCAGCAGCTTAGTTAATCAGAATGAAGTTTTCTTT. As protein: CASSLVNQNEVFF.

This clonotype has a count of ten or more. The chain uses TRBV20-1 and TRBJ2-5; TRBD2 agrees at 8 bases. J lost 0 bases, V lost 0 bases, and 6 bases had no gene match. This CDR3 comprises 16 residues. Germline V gene data show CDR1 as DFQATT and CDR2 as SNEGSKA (reference sequence). CDR3 DNA: TGCAGTGCTAGAGATCTCCAGCGGGAGTACCAAGAGACCCAGTACTTC. Its protein product is CSARDLQREYQETQYF.

The chain carries TRBV3-1 and TRBJ2-3, with 13 bases identical to TRBD2. The CDR3 is 18 amino acids. Germline V gene data show CDR1 as LGHDT and CDR2 as YNNKEL (reference sequence). V shed 1 base and J 0 bases; nucleotides not matched to a gene: 4. For the CDR3, the DNA is TGTGCCAGCAGCCAAGGGACTAGCGGGGGTGCAAGCACAGATACGCAGTATTTT. Translated: CASSQGTSGGASTDTQYF.

This clonotype has a count of ten or more. At one end the junction does not follow the germline gene, possibly because of a read error. This rearrangement joins TRBV5-8 to TRBJ1-1, with a weak D call TRBD1 (6 bases). The length of the CDR3 is 13 residues. Germline assignment: CDR1 SGHTS and CDR2 YDEGEE. The CDR3, as DNA: TGTGCCGGCAGCTTGGTGGGGGCGACTGAAGCTTTCTTT. Protein product: CAGSLVGATEAFF.

The rearrangement uses TRBV9 and TRBJ2-7; D uncertain. V was shortened by 1 base and J by 0 bases, with 8 bases between the two germline ends. CDR1 and CDR2 (germline): SGDLS, YYNGEE. CDR3 length equals 14 residues. The CDR3 spells CASSVTWPSYEQYF. The CDR3, as DNA: TGTGCCAGCAGCGTAACATGGCCCTCCTACGAGCAGTACTTC. Based on the CDR3 plus reference TRBV9 and TRBJ2-7, the full variable domain is DSGVTQTPKHLITATGQRVTLRCSPRSGDLSVYWYQQSLDQGLQFLIQYYNGEERAKGNILERFSAQQFPDLHSELNLSSLELGDSALYFCASSVTWPSYEQYFGPGTRLTVT.

This clonotype has a single count. V is TRBV20-1 and J is TRBJ2-7, with TRBD1 identical over 9 bases. J gave up 2 bases and V 5 bases, and 4 bases lay outside the gene matches. The CDR3 is 13 amino acids. Germline V gene lookup returns CDR1 DFQATT and CDR2 SNEGSKA (reference sequence). CDR3 sequence reads: CSARDREPYEQYF. CDR3 in DNA: TGCAGTGCTCGGGACAGGGAACCCTACGAGCAGTACTTC.

This rearrangement joins TRBV12-3 or TRBV12-4 to TRBJ1-2; weak D call: TRBD1 (5 bases). Trimming pared 2 bases from V and 8 bases from J, leaving 15 bases between. This CDR3 has 14 residues. This CDR3 is CASSLQGTLRGYTF. DNA of the CDR3: TGTGCCAGCAGTTTACAAGGGACCCTGAGAGGCTACACCTTC.

With regard to this clonotype: Sequence at one end of the junction differs from germline and may be a read error. The rearrangement uses TRBV10-3 and TRBJ1-5; 8 positions match TRBD1. Germline CDR1 is ENHRY and CDR2 is SYGVKD. CDR3 size: 14 residues. The CDR3 protein is CAISDGTGNLPQHF. CDR3 in DNA: TGTGCCATCAGTGACGGGACAGGCAATCTGCCCCAGCATTTT.

This clonotype was observed many times. V usage is TRBV30 and J usage is TRBJ2-7; D possibly corresponds to TRBD1 (5 bases). Germline CDR1 is GTSNPN and CDR2 is SVGIG (reference sequence). The CDR3 runs to 13 residues. The V and J ends lost 2 bases and 2 bases respectively, with 10 bases between them. CDR3 sequence reads: CAWSPRVTYEQYF. The CDR3 nucleotides are TGTGCCTGGAGTCCCAGGGTCACCTACGAGCAGTACTTC.